A selection of T cell receptor beta chains follows, all from one sample in a study of cytotoxic CD8 clonotypes in ibrutinib-treated CLL. Generated by immunoSEQ multiplex PCR, the TCRdb table keeps only in-frame clones and is missing some. The sample yields 50,000 to 70,000 clones, 50% to 70% seen once. Source: PBMCs, taken at disease progression, from a patient treated with ibrutinib. Receptor source: a human donor with chronic lymphocytic leukemia. Both conserved end residues are part of each CDR3. The order of the fields is CDR3 DNA, CDR3 protein, CDR3 length, D gene, V gene, clone size, J gene. A D gene is named only where the DNA matches it firmly. Size is stated for part of the rows, as once, few or many counts, or as a class when the clone is expanded.

DNA: TGTGCCAGCAGTTTCCTCGATCAGACAGGATCGAATGGCTACACCTTC; CDR3: CASSFLDQTGSNGYTF; length: 16; D: -; V: TRBV27; size: few; J: TRBJ1-2
DNA: TGTGCCAGCAGTTTTCCTAACGGTGAAGCTTTCTTT; CDR3: CASSFPNGEAFF; length: 12; D: -; V: TRBV27; size: few; J: TRBJ1-1
DNA: TGTGCCAGCAGCATACAGGGCAATCAGCCCCAGCATTTT; CDR3: CASSIQGNQPQHF; length: 13; D: -; V: TRBV6-4; size: -; J: TRBJ1-5
DNA: TGTGCCAGCAGCTTTTTAGAGGGGGATGCCGGGGAGCTGTTTTTT; CDR3: CASSFLEGDAGELFF; length: 15; D: -; V: TRBV11-2; size: few; J: TRBJ2-2
DNA: TGTGCCAGCAGTACCAGGACAGCACTTAATGAAAAACTGTTTTTT; CDR3: CASSTRTALNEKLFF; length: 15; D: -; V: TRBV28; size: few; J: TRBJ1-4
DNA: TGTGCCAGCAGCCACCTAGGGACGCAGAACACTGAAGCTTTCTTT; CDR3: CASSHLGTQNTEAFF; length: 15; D: -; V: TRBV9; size: once; J: TRBJ1-1
DNA: TGTGCCAGCAGCCATCTCGTGACTAGCGGGAGATTGGGTAGCACAGATACGCAGTATTTT; CDR3: CASSHLVTSGRLGSTDTQYF; length: 20; D: TRBD2; V: TRBV16; size: once; J: TRBJ2-3
DNA: TGCGCCAGCAGCCAAGATCAGGGCCGGACGGGGACCCAGTACTTC; CDR3: CASSQDQGRTGTQYF; length: 15; D: -; V: TRBV4-3; size: -; J: TRBJ2-5
DNA: TGTGCCAGCAGCCAAGAGGGACAGTCTAATGAAAAACTGTTTTTT; CDR3: CASSQEGQSNEKLFF; length: 15; D: TRBD1; V: TRBV4-2; size: many; J: TRBJ1-4
DNA: TGTGCCTGGAGTGTACGTAGCCAAGAGACCCAGTACTTC; CDR3: CAWSVRSQETQYF; length: 13; D: -; V: TRBV30; size: -; J: TRBJ2-5
DNA: TGCGCCAGCAGCCGATCTAATCGGACTGAAGCTTTCTTT; CDR3: CASSRSNRTEAFF; length: 13; D: -; V: TRBV5-1; size: once; J: TRBJ1-1
DNA: TGTGCCAGCAGTTTATCGCAGGGTTTGCAGCCCCAGCATTTT; CDR3: CASSLSQGLQPQHF; length: 14; D: -; V: TRBV27; size: -; J: TRBJ1-5
DNA: TGTGCCAGCAGCTCGTCGGCTGGCTACACCTTC; CDR3: CASSSSAGYTF; length: 11; D: -; V: TRBV7-2; size: few; J: TRBJ1-2
DNA: TGCAGCGTTGAAGAGAGGAGCGGGGGCCTATCGGGGAAGCAGTTCTTC; CDR3: CSVEERSGGLSGKQFF; length: 16; D: TRBD2; V: TRBV29-1; size: -; J: TRBJ2-1
DNA: TGTGCCAGTAGTATATTCGACAGCGGGGGGGAAGCTTTCTTT; CDR3: CASSIFDSGGEAFF; length: 14; D: -; V: TRBV19; size: -; J: TRBJ1-1
DNA: TGTGCCAGCAGCTCTCTCTGGAACACCGGGGAGCTGTTTTTT; CDR3: CASSSLWNTGELFF; length: 14; D: -; V: TRBV9; size: -; J: TRBJ2-2
DNA: TGTGCCAGCAGCCCGGGCCCGGGACAGGGTTCCTACGAGCAGTACTTC; CDR3: CASSPGPGQGSYEQYF; length: 16; D: TRBD1; V: TRBV7-9; size: -; J: TRBJ2-7
DNA: TGTGCCAGCAGCTCCGCGAACCAGGGGCGGCTAGCTAACTATGGCTACACCTTC; CDR3: CASSSANQGRLANYGYTF; length: 18; D: -; V: TRBV14; size: few; J: TRBJ1-2
DNA: TGTGCCAGCAGCCAAGAAGGGGCTTATCAGCCCCAGCATTTT; CDR3: CASSQEGAYQPQHF; length: 14; D: -; V: TRBV4-2; size: few; J: TRBJ1-5
DNA: TGCGCCAGCAGCTCGACCGGGACAGGGACGTTATATGGCTACACCTTC; CDR3: CASSSTGTGTLYGYTF; length: 16; D: TRBD1; V: TRBV5-1; size: few; J: TRBJ1-2
DNA: TGTGCCTGGGCCTCGAGGGGGGGGTCCTACGAGCAGTACTTC; CDR3: CAWASRGGSYEQYF; length: 14; D: -; V: TRBV30; size: -; J: TRBJ2-7
DNA: TGTGCCAGCAGCTTCCTTGAAAGGGCCCATGGCTACACCTTC; CDR3: CASSFLERAHGYTF; length: 14; D: -; V: TRBV7-8; size: -; J: TRBJ1-2
DNA: TGTGCCAGCAGCTTGGTCGGGGCCTCTAATGAAAAACTGTTTTTT; CDR3: CASSLVGASNEKLFF; length: 15; D: -; V: TRBV5-6; size: few; J: TRBJ1-4
DNA: TGTGCCAGCACCGGGGGCTACGAGCAGTACTTC; CDR3: CASTGGYEQYF; length: 11; D: -; V: TRBV11-3; size: -; J: TRBJ2-7
DNA: TGCAGCGTCTCCGGGACAGTTAACTATGGCTACACCTTC; CDR3: CSVSGTVNYGYTF; length: 13; D: TRBD1; V: TRBV29-1; size: -; J: TRBJ1-2
DNA: TGTGCCAGCAGCGTAGATCTGATTACCTACGAGCAGTACTTC; CDR3: CASSVDLITYEQYF; length: 14; D: -; V: TRBV9; size: -; J: TRBJ2-7
DNA: TGTGCCAGCAGTTACTCGGGGCGGGGAAACACTGAAGCTTTCTTT; CDR3: CASSYSGRGNTEAFF; length: 15; D: -; V: TRBV6-5; size: -; J: TRBJ1-1
DNA: TGCGCCAGCAGCCAAGAGGGAGGGGGGATCATAGGTGAGCAGTTCTTC; CDR3: CASSQEGGGIIGEQFF; length: 16; D: -; V: TRBV4-1; size: -; J: TRBJ2-1
DNA: TGCGCCAGCAGCTCACCGTGGGGAATTGGGGCCAACGTCCTGACTTTC; CDR3: CASSSPWGIGANVLTF; length: 16; D: -; V: TRBV5-1; size: few; J: TRBJ2-6
DNA: TGTGCCAGCAGCTTAGATGGATTGGCCGAGCAGTACTTC; CDR3: CASSLDGLAEQYF; length: 13; D: -; V: TRBV7-2; size: -; J: TRBJ2-7
DNA: TGTGCCAGCTCACCGACCGTGGCAGGAATGAACACTGAAGCTTTCTTT; CDR3: CASSPTVAGMNTEAFF; length: 16; D: -; V: TRBV18; size: few; J: TRBJ1-1
DNA: TGTGCCAGCAGCTTAGGTCCGGCATACAAGTACTTC; CDR3: CASSLGPAYKYF; length: 12; D: -; V: TRBV7-9; size: -; J: TRBJ2-7
DNA: TGTGCCAGCAGTCCGACAGTTATCACAGATACGCAGTATTTT; CDR3: CASSPTVITDTQYF; length: 14; D: -; V: TRBV6-5; size: -; J: TRBJ2-3
DNA: TGTGCCAGCAGCTCAGGGGAGACCTACGAGCAGTACTTC; CDR3: CASSSGETYEQYF; length: 13; D: -; V: TRBV7-7; size: -; J: TRBJ2-7
DNA: TGTGCCAGCGATACAGGTGGAGTGACCCTCCACTTT; CDR3: CASDTGGVTLHF; length: 12; D: -; V: TRBV28; size: few; J: TRBJ1-6
DNA: TGTGCCAGCAGCTCAGAGAGGGGAAAACTGTTTTTT; CDR3: CASSSERGKLFF; length: 12; D: -; V: TRBV11-2; size: -; J: TRBJ1-4
DNA: TGTGCCAGCTCACCAATGGGACGGAACCAAGAGACCCAGTACTTC; CDR3: CASSPMGRNQETQYF; length: 15; D: -; V: TRBV18; size: few; J: TRBJ2-5
DNA: TGTGCCTGGAGTGTAGTTGGCACCTACGAGCAGTACTTC; CDR3: CAWSVVGTYEQYF; length: 13; D: -; V: TRBV30; size: -; J: TRBJ2-7
DNA: TGTGCCAGCAGTCGTTCGCTCCCTTACAATGAGCAGTTCTTC; CDR3: CASSRSLPYNEQFF; length: 14; D: -; V: TRBV28; size: -; J: TRBJ2-1
DNA: TGCAGCTCCTCTCGGGTAGCGGGAGGGACCCCCTACAATGAGCAGTTCTTC; CDR3: CSSSRVAGGTPYNEQFF; length: 17; D: TRBD2; V: TRBV29-1; size: -; J: TRBJ2-1
DNA: TGTGCCAGCAGTCCTGGACTAGCGGGCACAGATACGCAGTATTTT; CDR3: CASSPGLAGTDTQYF; length: 15; D: TRBD2; V: TRBV6-5; size: -; J: TRBJ2-3
DNA: TGTGCCAGCAGTTACAGAGCGGAGAACACCGGGGAGCTGTTTTTT; CDR3: CASSYRAENTGELFF; length: 15; D: -; V: TRBV6-5; size: -; J: TRBJ2-2
DNA: TGTGCCAGCAGCTTGAACCGCCCGGCTACAGATACGCAGTATTTT; CDR3: CASSLNRPATDTQYF; length: 15; D: -; V: TRBV5-4; size: -; J: TRBJ2-3
DNA: TGTGCCAGCAGTACATTCAGCTCCTACGAGCAGTACTTC; CDR3: CASSTFSSYEQYF; length: 13; D: -; V: TRBV28; size: few; J: TRBJ2-7
DNA: TGTGCCAGCAGGCCGATTAGCGGGAGTATATCGGGTGAGCAGTTCTTC; CDR3: CASRPISGSISGEQFF; length: 16; D: TRBD2; V: TRBV7-9; size: -; J: TRBJ2-1
DNA: TGTGCCAGCACGAATCCCGGGACGCGGGTGGGAAAACTGTTTTTT; CDR3: CASTNPGTRVGKLFF; length: 15; D: -; V: TRBV28; size: once; J: TRBJ1-4
DNA: TGTGCCTGGAGTTACAACACAGGGGGCGGGGGGAATTCACCCCTCCACTTT; CDR3: CAWSYNTGGGGNSPLHF; length: 17; D: TRBD1; V: TRBV30; size: -; J: TRBJ1-6
DNA: TGTGCCAGCAGCCCTGGACAGGGGGGACAGCCCCAGCATTTT; CDR3: CASSPGQGGQPQHF; length: 14; D: TRBD1; V: TRBV11-2; size: -; J: TRBJ1-5
DNA: TGTGCCAGCAGCGTAGCTGGCTCTGGCACAGATACGCAGTATTTT; CDR3: CASSVAGSGTDTQYF; length: 15; D: -; V: TRBV9; size: -; J: TRBJ2-3
DNA: TGCAGCGTTTCCCCCACGCACCGCAATGAGCAGTTCTTC; CDR3: CSVSPTHRNEQFF; length: 13; D: -; V: TRBV29-1; size: -; J: TRBJ2-1
DNA: TGTGCCAGCAGTGCGCCTAGCGGGAGTTACGAGCAGTACTTC; CDR3: CASSAPSGSYEQYF; length: 14; D: TRBD2; V: TRBV28; size: -; J: TRBJ2-7
DNA: TGCAGCGTTGGGTGGAGGGGGATCACCGGGGAGCTGTTTTTT; CDR3: CSVGWRGITGELFF; length: 14; D: -; V: TRBV29-1; size: -; J: TRBJ2-2